One and the same sample provided the 8 T cell receptor beta chains below, sequenced in a study of T cell responses to AZD1222 COVID-19 vaccine (dated by TCRdb to the early 2020s). The library was made by the immunoSEQ multiplex PCR assay. Here the immuneACCESS table is served through TCRdb, limited to in-frame sequences with V and J called. Missing clones are a known gap in these copies; in checked studies unresolved V genes cover under half, and the rest lacks a known reason. For this sample there are under 150,000 clones; about 90% appear just once. Jointly, the top ten make up 7.5% to 8% of the sample. The label giving this sample's time point can be read as: baseline before first vaccination. The sequenced sample was peripheral blood, obtained on day 0 of AZD1222 vaccination. The source of these receptors is an adult in good health.

The J gene is TRBJ1-3, the V gene TRBV2, with D uncertain. The CDR3 length is 13 residues. CDR1 and CDR2 (germline): SNHLY, FYNNEI. DNA for the CDR3: TGTGCGACCGCAGCGGGAGTGGGAAACACCATATATTTT. It is translated as CATAAGVGNTIYF.

This clone appeared once. The rearrangement joins TRBV11-2 to TRBJ2-7; no definite D call. Germline values: CDR1 SGHAT, CDR2 FQNNGV. V was trimmed by 5 bases and J by 2 bases, leaving 13 bases between them. This CDR3 contains 14 residues. CDR3 protein: CASSPGRRTYEQYF. CDR3 DNA: TGTGCCAGCAGCCCCGGGCGACGCACCTACGAGCAGTACTTC.

The gene calls are TRBV6-5 and TRBJ2-7; the match to TRBD2 covers 7 bases. Germline loops: CDR1 MNHEY, CDR2 SVGAGI. Trimming at V came to 5 bases and at J to 1 base, leaving 8 bases not matched to a gene. The CDR3 covers 15 residues. The DNA of the CDR3 is TGTGCCAGCAGTCCCTTGGGGGAGGGTTCCTACGAGCAGTACTTC. Translation: CASSPLGEGSYEQYF.

This sequence joins TRBV9 and TRBJ1-1; D unresolved. CDR1 SGDLS and CDR2 YYNGEE come from the germline V gene. Trimming shortened V by 1 base and J by 3 bases, and 7 bases separated the two germline ends. The CDR3 runs to 13 residues. CDR3 coding DNA: TGTGCCAGCAGCGTACGCAGCGACACTGAAGCTTTCTTT. Protein product: CASSVRSDTEAFF. Looking up the rest from reference TRBV9 and TRBJ1-1 gives the full variable domain: DSGVTQTPKHLITATGQRVTLRCSPRSGDLSVYWYQQSLDQGLQFLIQYYNGEERAKGNILERFSAQQFPDLHSELNLSSLELGDSALYFCASSVRSDTEAFFGQGTRLTVV.

The chain is built from TRBV11-2 and TRBJ2-5; D gene unclear. Between the trimmed V and J ends, which lost 5 bases and 1 base, there was a span of 5 bases. CDR1 and CDR2 from the germline V gene are SGHAT and FQNNGV. This CDR3 comprises 12 residues. Written as DNA, the CDR3 is TGTGCCAGCAGCCCTAGCCAAGAGACCCAGTACTTC. It yields the protein CASSPSQETQYF.

In its sample, this clone was seen a few times. This chain uses TRBV28 with TRBJ1-1; unclear D gene. V lost 5 bases to trimming and J lost 5 bases, with 9 bases between them. The germline CDR1 and CDR2 sequences are MDHEN and SYDVKM. This CDR3 region has 12 residues. The CDR3 coding sequence is TGTGCCAGCAGTCAGGTCGTGACTGAAGCTTTCTTT. Its protein product is CASSQVVTEAFF.

J is TRBJ2-1 and V is TRBV27; 9 bases agree with TRBD1. This CDR3 is built from 15 residues. Germline V CDR1 and CDR2: MNHEY, SMNVEV (reference sequence). V dropped 6 bases and J dropped 0; count of bases not matched to a gene: 3. CDR3 protein: CASRPTGGSYNEQFF. In DNA form, the CDR3 reads TGTGCCAGCAGACCGACAGGGGGCTCCTACAATGAGCAGTTCTTC.

This sequence joins TRBV28 and TRBJ1-1, with D uncertain. Germline values: CDR1 MDHEN, CDR2 SYDVKM. V was clipped by 3 bases and J by 6 bases, with 5 bases between them. CDR3 length: 11 amino acids. The CDR3 loop reads CASSFRSEAFF. The CDR3 nucleotides read TGTGCCAGCAGTTTCAGGTCTGAAGCTTTCTTT.